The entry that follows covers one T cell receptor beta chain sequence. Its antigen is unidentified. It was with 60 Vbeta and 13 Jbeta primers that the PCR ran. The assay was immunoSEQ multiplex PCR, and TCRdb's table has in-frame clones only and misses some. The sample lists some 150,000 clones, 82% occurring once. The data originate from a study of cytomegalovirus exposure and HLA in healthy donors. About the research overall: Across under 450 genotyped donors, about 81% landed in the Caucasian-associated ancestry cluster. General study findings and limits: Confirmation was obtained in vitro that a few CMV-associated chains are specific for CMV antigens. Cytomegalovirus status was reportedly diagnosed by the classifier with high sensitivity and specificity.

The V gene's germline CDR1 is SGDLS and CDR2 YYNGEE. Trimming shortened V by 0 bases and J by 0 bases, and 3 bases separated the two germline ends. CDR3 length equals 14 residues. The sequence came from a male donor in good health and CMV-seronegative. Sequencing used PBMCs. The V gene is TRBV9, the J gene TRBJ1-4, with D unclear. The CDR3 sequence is CASSVGTTNEKLFF. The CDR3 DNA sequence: TGTGCCAGCAGCGTAGGTACAACTAATGAAAAACTGTTTTTT. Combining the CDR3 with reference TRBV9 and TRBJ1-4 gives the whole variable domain DSGVTQTPKHLITATGQRVTLRCSPRSGDLSVYWYQQSLDQGLQFLIQYYNGEERAKGNILERFSAQQFPDLHSELNLSSLELGDSALYFCASSVGTTNEKLFFGSGTQLSVL.